This TCR beta chain was identified in a study of cytomegalovirus exposure and HLA in healthy donors. V lost 5 bases and J lost 6; bases outside the gene matches: 16. CDR1 and CDR2 (germline): MDHEN, SYDVKM. The CDR3 is 18 residues long. A multiplex PCR was run with 60 Vbeta primers and 13 Jbeta primers. Profiling relied on immunoSEQ multiplex PCR, and the TCRdb table lists in-frame clones only, not all of them. Of 100,000 or so clones detected, approximately 70% appear once; the ten largest clones hold roughly a tenth. This clone was detected a few times. The rearrangement joins TRBV28 to TRBJ1-5, with 10 bases matching TRBD1. The sequencing input was PBMCs. This receptor was identified in a man aged 35-49 years in good health and CMV-seropositive. CDR3: CASSRSRDRGNFGQPQHF. CDR3 nucleotide sequence: TGTGCCAGCAGTCGGAGCCGGGACAGGGGAAATTTCGGTCAGCCCCAGCATTTT.